A single sample is the source of the 25 T cell receptor beta chains below, sequenced in a study of blood T cell repertoires in COVID-19. Data came from immunoSEQ multiplex PCR; TCRdb stores just in-frame clones and leaves some out. Of some 180,000 clones listed, more than 75% are singletons. The sample taken for sequencing was peripheral blood. These receptors all come from a young man with COVID-19, enrolled during active disease.

The chain uses TRBV4-3 and TRBJ2-2, with a tentative D call TRBD1 (6 bases). V was cut by 1 base and J by 11 bases, with 14 bases left in between. CDR1 LGHNA and CDR2 YSLEER come from the germline V gene. This CDR3 has 14 residues. CDR3 in DNA: TGCGCCAGCAGCCAAGGGGGAGTAGGGGGTGAGCTGTTTTTT. This gives the protein CASSQGGVGGELFF.

This sequence joins TRBV28 and TRBJ1-1, with TRBD1 as a possible D gene (6 bases). Germline V gene sequence: CDR1 MDHEN, CDR2 SYDVKM. V was cut by 6 bases and J by 6 bases, with 17 bases left in between. The CDR3 runs 14 residues. The CDR3 sequence is CASRITGLWAEAFF. CDR3 DNA: TGTGCCAGCAGGATTACAGGGTTGTGGGCTGAAGCTTTCTTT.

The chain has TRBV9 and TRBJ1-2, with D possibly being TRBD1 (5 bases). Per the germline V gene, CDR1 is SGDLS and CDR2 is YYNGEE. V was clipped by 4 bases and J by 6 bases, with 10 bases between them. This CDR3 region has 12 residues. CDR3 DNA: TGTGCCAGCAGCACTCAGGGAAATGGCTACACCTTC. Protein sequence: CASSTQGNGYTF.

The chain recombines TRBV28 with TRBJ1-5; D might be TRBD1 (6 bases). The CDR3 extends over 18 amino acids. Germline V gene sequence: CDR1 MDHEN, CDR2 SYDVKM. V was cut by 5 bases and J by 0 bases, with 20 bases left in between. CDR3 residues: CASSPRAGDLYSNQPQHF. As DNA, the CDR3 is TGTGCCAGCAGTCCCCGGGCAGGGGATCTTTATAGCAATCAGCCCCAGCATTTT. The full variable domain, with the rest looked up from reference TRBV28 and TRBJ1-5, is DVKVTQSSRYLVKRTGEKVFLECVQDMDHENMFWYRQDPGLGLRLIYFSYDVKMKEKGDIPEGYSVSREKKERFSLILESASTNQTSMYLCASSPRAGDLYSNQPQHFGDGTRLSIL.

The chain recombines TRBV6-2 or TRBV6-3 with TRBJ2-2, with a weak D call TRBD2 (6 bases). Per the germline V gene, CDR1 is MNHEY and CDR2 is SVGEGT. V was cut by 6 bases and J by 7 bases, with 18 bases left in between. This CDR3 is 15 amino acids long. DNA of the CDR3: TGTGCCAGCAGCCTCCCGGGGGACCGTCGCGGGGAGCTGTTTTTT. Translating it yields CASSLPGDRRGELFF.

The V and J genes are TRBV29-1 and TRBJ1-1, with TRBD1 as a possible D gene (6 bases). Trimming stripped 2 bases from V and 5 bases from J, with 15 bases between. Germline CDR1 SQVTM, CDR2 ANQGSEA. This CDR3 spans 14 amino acids. The CDR3 spells CSVESNGGGTEAFF. CDR3 nucleotides: TGCAGCGTTGAAAGTAATGGGGGCGGAACTGAAGCTTTCTTT.

There are many counts of this clone. The CDR3 DNA reads as TGTGCCAGCAGTTACCTTGGGGGCACCTTCGGCGCTGAAGCTTTCTTT. As protein: CASSYLGGTFGAEAFF. The J gene is TRBJ1-1, the V gene TRBV6-5; perhaps TRBD1 as D (6 bases). The CDR3 spans 16 residues. CDR1 is MNHEY, CDR2 SVGAGI, per germline. Trimming took 2 bases from V and 6 from J, leaving 19 bases between them.

Here the CDR3 DNA reads TGTGCCAGCAGCTTGGTTGCCAGGGGGTACACTGAAGCTTTCTTT. It encodes CASSLVARGYTEAFF. The V and J genes are TRBV5-6 and TRBJ1-1; 7 bases agree with TRBD1. With V trimmed by 0 bases and J by 3 bases, 5 bases remained unmatched. CDR3 length: 15 amino acids. CDR1 SGHDT and CDR2 YYEEEE come from the germline V gene.

This clone was recorded a few times. The rearrangement uses TRBV7-6 and TRBJ1-6; the match to TRBD1 covers 7 bases. The germline gives CDR1 SGHVS, CDR2 FNYEAQ. Germline trimming cut 6 bases from V and 5 bases from J; bases unmatched to any gene: 10. The CDR3 extends over 16 amino acids. CDR3 amino acids: CASRSTHRGHNSPLHF. CDR3 in DNA: TGTGCCAGCAGGAGCACCCACAGGGGCCATAATTCACCCCTCCACTTT.

The chain employs TRBV19 and TRBJ2-2; 7 bases agree with TRBD1. Per germline, CDR1 LNHDA and CDR2 SQIVND (reference sequence). The ends lost 3 bases at V and 4 bases at J; junction bases unmatched: 5. The CDR3 is 15 residues long. The CDR3 sequence: CASSMAGGGTGELFF. Written as DNA, the CDR3 is TGTGCCAGTAGTATGGCAGGGGGTGGCACCGGGGAGCTGTTTTTT.

For this clone: A junction boundary mismatches the germline segment, possibly from a read error. The same CDR3 can be traced to other DNA sequences in this sample. This chain uses TRBV24-1 with TRBJ1-1, with TRBD1 matching 9 bases. CDR3 length: 13 residues. Per germline, CDR1 KGHDR and CDR2 SFDVKD. The CDR3 region has the DNA TGTGCCACCAGTGTCACAGGGGGCACTGAAGCCTTCTTT. Protein product: CATSVTGGTEAFF.

V gene TRBV7-8 combines with J gene TRBJ1-2, with D unclear. Germline CDR1 is SGHVS and CDR2 is FQNEAQ. The V and J ends lost 1 base and 5 bases respectively, with 8 bases between them. The CDR3 spans 13 residues. The CDR3 loop reads CASSLGRSYGYTF. The DNA of the CDR3 is TGTGCCAGCAGCTTAGGGAGGAGTTATGGCTACACCTTC.

The chain has TRBV20-1 and TRBJ1-2, with 9 bases identical to TRBD1. The CDR3 contains 16 residues. The V gene end was trimmed by 3 bases and the J gene end by 3 bases; junction bases not matched to a gene: 11. CDR1 is DFQATT and CDR2 is SNEGSKA in the germline V gene (reference sequence). The CDR3 region is CSASRTGEAGDYGYTF. DNA for the CDR3: TGCAGTGCTAGTCGGACAGGGGAGGCCGGTGACTATGGCTACACCTTC.

The chain couples TRBV11-3 to TRBJ2-2; D possibly corresponds to TRBD1 (6 bases). This CDR3 is built from 15 residues. Trimming removed 5 bases at V and 6 bases at J, with 16 bases between. Germline assignment: CDR1 SGHNT and CDR2 YENEEA. Here the CDR3 DNA reads TGTGCCAGCAGCCGTGGCAGGGGCGCGTCCGGGGAGCTGTTTTTT. Encoded protein: CASSRGRGASGELFF.

The chain has TRBV24-1 and TRBJ2-1, with D possibly matching TRBD2 (6 bases). This CDR3 has 13 amino acids. V lost 7 bases, J lost 6 bases, and 12 bases lay in between. From germline, CDR1 is KGHDR and CDR2 SFDVKD. CDR3 region: CATRPTSGNEQFF. CDR3 bases: TGTGCCACCAGACCGACTAGTGGCAATGAGCAGTTCTTC.

The chain employs TRBV19 and TRBJ2-7, with 10 bases identical to TRBD1. Germline V CDR1 and CDR2: LNHDA, SQIVND (reference sequence). This CDR3 is built from 13 residues. V was pared by 6 bases and J by 1 base, with 0 bases of the junction left unmatched. The CDR3 region is CASRGQGSYEQYF. Here the CDR3 DNA reads TGTGCCAGTAGGGGACAGGGGTCCTACGAGCAGTACTTC.

The J gene is TRBJ2-7, the V gene TRBV18, with 9 bases that match TRBD2. Germline lookup yields CDR1 KGHSH and CDR2 LQKENI. The length of the CDR3 is 17 residues. The V gene end was trimmed by 3 bases and the J gene end by 5 bases; junction bases not matched to a gene: 14. The CDR3 reads CASSPSFSGSRVNEQYF. The CDR3 DNA sequence: TGTGCCAGCTCACCGTCATTTAGCGGGAGCAGGGTTAACGAGCAGTACTTC.

V and J are TRBV9 and TRBJ1-2; D gene ambiguous. This CDR3 is 13 amino acids long. Germline CDR1 SGDLS, CDR2 YYNGEE. Trimming took 4 bases from V and 2 from J, leaving 9 bases between them. CDR3 bases: TGTGCCAGCAGCCCAGCGGGGAACTATGGCTACACCTTC. It yields the protein CASSPAGNYGYTF.

J is TRBJ2-5 and V is TRBV11-2; 7 bases are a match to TRBD1. Germline V gene sequence: CDR1 SGHAT, CDR2 FQNNGV. V lost 5 bases to trimming and J lost 3 bases; unmatched junction nucleotides: 3. The CDR3 spans 13 residues. The CDR3 sequence: CASSRDREETQYF. The CDR3 nucleotides are TGTGCCAGCAGCCGTGACAGGGAAGAGACCCAGTACTTC. Combining the CDR3 with reference TRBV11-2 and TRBJ2-5 gives the whole variable domain EAGVAQSPRYKIIEKRQSVAFWCNPISGHATLYWYQQILGQGPKLLIQFQNNGVVDDSQLPKDRFSAERLKGVDSTLKIQPAKLEDSAVYLCASSRDREETQYFGPGTRLLVL.

The rearrangement joins TRBV29-1 to TRBJ2-3, with D perhaps matching TRBD2 (5 bases). Looked up from germline, CDR1 is SQVTM and CDR2 is ANQGSEA. Between the trimmed V and J ends, which lost 4 bases and 4 bases, there was a span of 18 bases. CDR3 size: 15 residues. The CDR3 protein is CSVVRRATKADTQYF. In nucleotides, the CDR3 is TGCAGCGTTGTCAGGCGGGCCACGAAGGCAGATACGCAGTATTTT.

This clone occurred once. The chain uses TRBV5-6 and TRBJ2-4; 7 bases align to TRBD1. Germline V gene data show CDR1 as SGHDT and CDR2 as YYEEEE. The ends lost 4 bases at V and 14 bases at J; junction bases unmatched: 6. The CDR3 spans 11 residues. In DNA, the CDR3 is TGTGCCAGCAGCGTCAGGGGGATTGAGTACTTC. This translates into CASSVRGIEYF.

The chain couples TRBV6-5 to TRBJ2-1; TRBD1 aligns across 9 bases. CDR1 is MNHEY, CDR2 SVGAGI, per germline. The CDR3 extends over 13 amino acids. V lost 6 bases and J lost 9; bases outside the gene matches: 6. The CDR3 region is CASRGTGQGEQFF. The CDR3 DNA reads as TGTGCCAGCAGGGGGACAGGGCAGGGTGAGCAGTTCTTC.

The chain links TRBV28 to TRBJ2-7; D possibly corresponds to TRBD1 (5 bases). Trimming cost V 2 bases and J 9 bases, with 14 bases left between them. CDR3 length equals 13 residues. Germline assignment: CDR1 MDHEN and CDR2 SYDVKM. The CDR3 here is CASSLGALEGQYF. The CDR3 DNA sequence: TGTGCCAGCAGTTTAGGGGCCCTAGAAGGGCAGTACTTC.

This chain uses TRBV4-3 with TRBJ2-3; 9 nucleotides agree with TRBD1. CDR1 and CDR2 from the germline V gene are LGHNA and YSLEER. CDR3 length: 15 residues. Trimming removed 2 bases from V and 2 bases from J; junction bases left unmatched: 2. CDR3 amino acids: CASSQRDRDTDTQYF. In nucleotides, the CDR3 is TGCGCCAGCAGCCAAAGGGACAGGGACACAGATACGCAGTATTTT.

The chain carries TRBV7-9 and TRBJ2-2; 9 positions match TRBD1. The CDR3 loop spans 17 amino acids. From germline, CDR1 is SEHNR and CDR2 FQNEAQ (reference sequence). V trimming: 5 bases; J trimming: 5 bases; junction bases outside the gene matches: 12. CDR3 bases: TGTGCCAGCAGCCCCTGGACAGGGGTGAGCAGTACCGGGGAGCTGTTTTTT. Amino acid sequence: CASSPWTGVSSTGELFF.